A single sample is the source of the 15 T cell receptor beta chains below, sequenced in a study of regulatory T cells in long-lasting Graves disease. Arm-PCR of CDR3 regions and iRepertoire HTBI primers were used to build TCR beta libraries. TCRdb used MiXCR to reprocess the multiplex PCR reads, holding one entry per CDR3 protein. The sample records about 470,000 distinct CDR3 sequences, 20% being singletons. The time point: persistent/refractory GD, antithyroid drugs over 5 years with positive TRAb. The TCR library was made from RNA that had been extracted from PBMCs in TRIzol. The sample was peripheral blood mononuclear cells (PBMCs), taken when the disease was refractory, from a patient treated with antithyroid drugs. The receptors originated from a female donor with Graves disease.

Many counts were recorded for this clonotype. The DNA of the CDR3 is TGCAGTGCTGTCACACCGTACCAAGAGACCCAGTACTTC. This codes for CSAVTPYQETQYF. The chain uses TRBV20-1 and TRBJ2-5; no clear D gene. Germline lookup yields CDR1 DFQATT and CDR2 SNEGSKA (reference sequence). The germline V and J ends were trimmed by 5 bases and 0 bases, with 10 bases remaining between them. The CDR3 loop spans 13 amino acids.

The chain links TRBV5-4 to TRBJ2-2; 7 nucleotides align to TRBD1. The J segment lost 5 bases and the V segment lost 3 bases, leaving 7 bases of the junction unmatched. The CDR3 loop spans 15 amino acids. Germline V gene sequence: CDR1 SGHNT, CDR2 YYREEE (reference sequence). CDR3 sequence (DNA): TGTGCCAGCAGCTATGCAGGGGGAACGACCGGGGAGCTGTTTTTT. As protein: CASSYAGGTTGELFF.

This clonotype was found a few times. The chain recombines TRBV11-2 with TRBJ1-4; D not certain. The germline gives CDR1 SGHAT, CDR2 FQNNGV. The V end lost 0 bases, the J end lost 7 bases, and 9 bases lay between the germline ends. The CDR3 has 14 residues. In nucleotides, the CDR3 is TGTGCCAGCAGCTTAGATCTCGCTTTTGAAAAACTGTTTTTT. Protein sequence: CASSLDLAFEKLFF.

With regard to this clonotype: A much larger clone differs by one base, so this may be a read error. The V and J genes are TRBV2 and TRBJ1-5; D is unresolved. Germline V gene sequence: CDR1 SNHLY, CDR2 FYNNEI. The CDR3 is 14 residues long. The DNA of the CDR3 is TGTGCCAGCACCAGGAGTAATAGCAATCGGCCCCAGCATTTT. This translates into CASTRSNSNRPQHF.

The chain uses TRBV19 and TRBJ1-3; no definite D call. V was shortened by 1 base and J by 4 bases, with 11 bases between the two germline ends. This CDR3 has 15 amino acids. In germline, CDR1 is LNHDA, CDR2 SQIVND (reference sequence). The CDR3: CASSIVPGGGNTIYF. The DNA of the CDR3 is TGTGCCAGTAGTATAGTACCGGGAGGAGGAAACACCATATATTTT.

This clonotype was detected many times. The genes are TRBV27 and TRBJ1-2; D is unresolved. Trimming left V 3 bases short and J 7 bases short, with 12 bases between. The CDR3 length is 13 residues. Germline CDR1 is MNHEY and CDR2 is SMNVEV (reference sequence). CDR3 DNA: TGTGCCAGCAGTTTTCAGTTGGGGTCTGGCTACACCTTC. Protein: CASSFQLGSGYTF.

This clonotype occurred many times. V gene TRBV20-1 combines with J gene TRBJ2-4; 8 nucleotides align to TRBD2. The CDR3 covers 15 residues. CDR1 and CDR2 from the germline V gene are DFQATT and SNEGSKA (reference sequence). V lost 3 bases, J lost 0 bases, and 4 bases stayed unmatched. CDR3 amino acids: CSASDAGGAKNIQYF. The CDR3 DNA follows: TGCAGTGCTAGTGATGCGGGGGGAGCCAAAAACATTCAGTACTTC.

This clonotype was detected many times. The CDR3 DNA is TGCAGTGCTGCAAGACAGGGACAAGAGACCCAGTACTTC. Translating it yields CSAARQGQETQYF. The chain uses TRBV20-1 and TRBJ2-5; 7 nucleotides agree with TRBD1. Per germline, CDR1 DFQATT and CDR2 SNEGSKA (reference sequence). The CDR3 consists of 13 residues. With 5 bases clipped from V and 2 bases from J, the junction kept 5 bases outside the gene matches.

A few counts support this clonotype. This chain links TRBV7-3 with TRBJ1-3; weak D call: TRBD1 (5 bases). Trimming pared 5 bases from V and 1 base from J, leaving 6 bases between. Germline V gene sequence: CDR1 SGHTA, CDR2 FQGTGA. The CDR3 has 13 amino acids. The CDR3 DNA follows: TGTGCCAGCAGCGCAGGGTCTGGAAACACCATATATTTT. Residues: CASSAGSGNTIYF.

This clonotype showed up just a few times. This rearrangement joins TRBV5-6 to TRBJ2-4; D perhaps matches TRBD2 (5 bases). This CDR3 region has 17 residues. V lost 0 bases and J 7 bases, leaving 20 bases between the germline ends. Per germline, CDR1 SGHDT and CDR2 YYEEEE. CDR3 DNA sequence: TGTGCCAGCAGCTTGGGCGGTCGGGGAACCCTAAGTAACATTCAGTACTTC. Protein sequence: CASSLGGRGTLSNIQYF.

This clonotype was seen a few times. This chain connects TRBV3-1 to TRBJ1-3, with unresolved D. The CDR3 runs to 16 residues. V lost 4 bases and J lost 4, with 17 bases in between. From germline, CDR1 is LGHDT and CDR2 YNNKEL (reference sequence). The CDR3 bases are TGTGCCAGCAGCCCTCGGTCCCCCGTTGGGGGAAACACCATATATTTT. This gives the protein CASSPRSPVGGNTIYF.

The chain combines TRBV19 with TRBJ1-4; 7 nucleotides align to TRBD1. CDR3 length: 14 residues. Trimming removed 8 bases from V and 0 bases from J; junction bases left unmatched: 3. Germline CDR1 and CDR2: LNHDA and SQIVND (reference sequence). The CDR3 bases are TGTGCCAGTTCCGGGACAGCAACTAATGAAAAACTGTTTTTT. Its translation is CASSGTATNEKLFF.

The chain carries TRBV7-8 and TRBJ1-2; TRBD1 aligns across 12 bases. Germline V gene lookup returns CDR1 SGHVS and CDR2 FQNEAQ. The CDR3 runs to 17 residues. The V segment lost 1 base and the J segment 8 bases; nucleotides outside the gene matches: 11. The CDR3 DNA reads TGTGCCAGCAGCTTAGGGGGACAGGGGGCGCGGGGGGCAGGCTACACCTTC. Encoded protein: CASSLGGQGARGAGYTF.

About this clonotype: Being one base from a much bigger clone, this may be a read error. This sequence joins TRBV3-1 and TRBJ1-2; weak D call: TRBD1 (6 bases). Per germline, CDR1 LGHDT and CDR2 YNNKEL (reference sequence). The CDR3 length is 14 residues. The CDR3 reads CVSSQAGTLYGYTF. In nucleotides, the CDR3 is TGTGTCAGCAGCCAAGCCGGGACACTCTATGGCTACACCTTC.

J is TRBJ2-3 and V is TRBV20-1, with D unclear. CDR1 is DFQATT, CDR2 SNEGSKA, per germline (reference sequence). The V end was cut by 0 bases, the J end by 2 bases, with 3 bases between. The CDR3 has 12 amino acids. The DNA of the CDR3 is TGCAGTGCTAGAGAGGTCACAGATACGCAGTATTTT. This gives the protein CSAREVTDTQYF.